Listed here are 8 T cell receptor beta chains from one sample, sequenced in a study of radiotherapy plus CTLA-4 blockade in lung cancer. Produced via immunoSEQ multiplex PCR; TCRdb's table is partial and in-frame only. Of 100,000 to 150,000 clones listed, more than 65% are singletons. The source was peripheral blood, collected from a patient treated with radiotherapy plus ipilimumab. The receptors were gathered from a human donor with non-small cell lung cancer who had a partial response to radiotherapy plus ipilimumab.

The CDR3 DNA is TGTGCCAACAGTTCCGCAGCCGGGGGTCCTGGAAACACCATATATTTT. Translating it yields CANSSAAGGPGNTIYF. This chain joins TRBV5-4 and TRBJ1-3; TRBD1 might be the D (5 bases). This CDR3 has 16 residues. Germline CDR1 SGHNT, CDR2 YYREEE (reference sequence). The V gene lost 9 bases and the J gene lost 2 bases, with 21 bases spanning the gap.

The chain has TRBV27 and TRBJ2-7; 7 bases agree with TRBD2. Germline trimming cut 6 bases from V and 3 bases from J; bases unmatched to any gene: 8. Germline CDR1 MNHEY, CDR2 SMNVEV (reference sequence). The CDR3 runs to 14 residues. In nucleotides, the CDR3 is TGTGCCAGCAGCATCGGGGGGACCGGCTACGAGCAGTACGTC. Translated: CASSIGGTGYEQYV.

This clone appeared a single time. The rearrangement joins TRBV7-2 to TRBJ2-2; D unclear. Germline loops: CDR1 SGHTA, CDR2 FQGNSA. V was clipped by 5 bases and J by 4 bases, with 11 bases between them. CDR3 size: 14 residues. CDR3 amino acids: CASSPRPGTGELFF. Here the CDR3 DNA reads TGTGCCAGCAGCCCCAGACCGGGCACCGGGGAGCTGTTTTTT.

The CDR3 loop reads CASSLLRGTYEQYF. CDR3 bases: TGTGCCAGCAGCCTCCTTAGAGGGACCTACGAGCAGTACTTC. The chain has TRBV2 and TRBJ2-7, with D perhaps matching TRBD2 (5 bases). CDR1 and CDR2 (germline): SNHLY, FYNNEI. V was clipped by 6 bases and J by 2 bases, with 14 bases between them. This CDR3 spans 14 amino acids.

The gene calls are TRBV5-6 and TRBJ1-1; D possibly corresponds to TRBD1 (5 bases). This CDR3 spans 15 amino acids. Per the germline V gene, CDR1 is SGHDT and CDR2 is YYEEEE. V dropped 1 base and J dropped 0 bases, with 10 bases sitting between them. The CDR3 loop is CASSLFDRLNTEAFF. The CDR3 coding sequence is TGTGCCAGCAGCTTGTTCGACAGACTGAACACTGAAGCTTTCTTT.

The V call is TRBV11-3, the J call TRBJ2-2; no clear D. V was shortened by 3 bases and J by 8 bases, with 10 bases between the two germline ends. In germline, CDR1 is SGHNT, CDR2 YENEEA. The length of the CDR3 is 13 residues. The CDR3 spells CASSFDTSGELFF. The CDR3 nucleotides read TGTGCCAGCAGCTTTGACACTTCGGGGGAGCTGTTTTTT.

V is TRBV6-6 and J is TRBJ2-5; tentatively, D is TRBD2 (6 bases). V dropped 2 bases and J dropped 5 bases, with 18 bases sitting between them. The germline V gene has CDR1 MNHNY and CDR2 SVGAGI (reference sequence). The CDR3 has 16 amino acids. CDR3 loop: CASSYPAGPMAETQYF. The DNA of the CDR3 is TGTGCCAGCAGTTACCCGGCGGGACCCATGGCGGAGACCCAGTACTTC.

This clone has a handful of counts. The chain employs TRBV10-3 and TRBJ1-1, with D tentatively TRBD1 (5 bases). CDR1 ENHRY and CDR2 SYGVKD come from the germline V gene. V shed 3 bases and J shed 1 base, with 12 bases lying between them. This CDR3 is built from 15 residues. The CDR3 here is CAISELGQENTEAFF. The CDR3 nucleotides read TGTGCCATCAGTGAACTCGGACAAGAGAACACTGAAGCTTTCTTT.